This note documents a single T cell receptor (beta chain) sequence. Germline values: CDR1 SGHDN, CDR2 FVKESK. V lost 4 bases, J lost 2 bases, and 4 bases stayed unmatched. The CDR3 has 16 residues. The data originate from a study of T cell changes during pregnancy in multiple sclerosis. Assay: immunoSEQ multiplex PCR; the TCRdb copy retains only in-frame clones and omits some. Of tens of thousands of clones detected, 86% appear once; the ten largest clones hold approximately 1%. This sequence originates from a female donor in good health, enrolled as a control in a pregnancy study. The chain has TRBV14 and TRBJ2-3; 12 bases are shared with TRBD2. The starting material was CD4+ T cells from peripheral blood mononuclear cells, obtained in the first trimester of pregnancy. The CDR3 sequence: CASSPGLAGITDTQYF. The DNA of the CDR3 is TGTGCCAGCAGCCCAGGACTAGCGGGGATCACAGATACGCAGTATTTT.